These T cell receptor beta chains were read from a single sample in a study of shared clonotypes between healthy human individuals. Assay used: immunoSEQ multiplex PCR; TCRdb lists only in-frame clones, some missing. Among around 370,000 clones listed, roughly 96% were seen once. Material for sequencing was memory CD8+ T cells sorted from blood. The receptors here all came from a man aged 25-45 years in good health. CDR3s include the opening cysteine and the closing phenylalanine or tryptophan. Each record gives: J gene, V gene, CDR3 protein.

TRBJ2-5 TRBV9 CASSVTGTRDGRETQYF
TRBJ1-2 TRBV5-4 CASSFRQGRNYGYTF
TRBJ2-5 TRBV6-5 CASSSLAGGIKTQYF
TRBJ1-4 TRBV6-1 CASSEQGARKLFF
TRBJ2-3 TRBV18 CASSPLDRGMADTQYF
TRBJ2-1 TRBV19 CASSIGHGSINEQFF
TRBJ2-2 TRBV5-1 CASSLGGGGTGELFF
TRBJ1-3 TRBV5-1 CASSLASSGNTIYF
TRBJ2-5 TRBV4-2 CASSQDRWGETQYF
TRBJ2-2 TRBV7-9 CARGPGELFF
TRBJ2-5 TRBV20-1 CSAGQETQYF
TRBJ1-2 TRBV29-1 CSVGTGGNYGYTF
TRBJ1-3 TRBV2 CASSSDSPSGNTIYF
TRBJ1-1 TRBV5-4 CASSLDSNMNTEAFF
TRBJ2-7 TRBV6-1 CASPYEDYYEQYF
TRBJ1-1 TRBV6-6 CASSYSQNTEAFF
TRBJ1-2 TRBV6-1 CASSEDGEYGYTF
TRBJ2-2 TRBV2 CASSVQNTGELFF
TRBJ2-5 TRBV15 CATSRGGTRQETQYF
TRBJ2-6 TRBV10-3 CAISDSSGANVLTF
TRBJ1-2 TRBV10-3 CAISESGLSSGYTF
TRBJ2-1 TRBV5-4 CASSFASLGDEQFF